What follows is one TCR beta chain and its context. What it binds is not known. The length of the CDR3 is 14 residues. CDR1 and CDR2 (germline): MNHEY, SVGAGI. J was trimmed by 7 bases and V by 2 bases; bases with no gene match: 7. Coculturing at 37°C lasted approximately six days for the mixed lymphocyte reaction cells. Approximately 10^5 TCR templates were assayed per sample. TCRdb's copy holds only in-frame clones and misses some; the assay was immunoSEQ multiplex PCR. The sample shows 5,000 to 6,000 clones, roughly half of them seen only once. This specimen belongs to a study of siplizumab effects on memory and regulatory T cells. Notes on the study in general: The authors mapped only a minor fraction of alloreactive clones to unstimulated subsets.

Specimen: CFSE-low (dividing) CD8+ T cells sorted from an allogeneic mixed lymphocyte reaction. This TCR derives from a human donor in good health; the cells came from an allogeneic mixed lymphocyte reaction. Some clones in this sample may be carry-over from other donors' samples. V and J are TRBV6-5 and TRBJ2-5; TRBD2 aligns across 7 bases. The CDR3 here is CASSYTERGGTQYF. The CDR3 DNA reads TGTGCCAGCAGTTACACAGAGCGGGGAGGGACCCAGTACTTC.